The TCR beta chain described here comes from a study of control samples from healthy donors and cancer patients. With 6 bases removed from V and 3 bases from J, the gap between germline ends came to 11 bases. This CDR3 region has 13 residues. Germline-derived CDR1 and CDR2 are LGHDT and YNNKEL (reference sequence). Sequenced by immunoSEQ multiplex PCR; TCRdb stores in-frame clones only, minus some. This table has some 120,000 clones, 75% to 90% appearing once. What was sequenced was PBMCs. The chain uses TRBV3-1 (or the pseudogene TRBV3-2) and TRBJ1-2; D gene unclear. The sequence came from a woman in her fifties or sixties with colorectal cancer. Here the CDR3 DNA reads TGTGCCAGCAGGGGTACAGCGGACTATGGCTACACCTTC. This translates into CASRGTADYGYTF.